This T cell receptor beta chain was observed in a study of T cell responses to AZD1222 COVID-19 vaccine. Study findings and constraints: Spike-specific TCRs gained breadth and depth after people received two AZD1222 doses.

Trimming took 10 bases from V and 3 from J, leaving 10 bases between them. CDR3 length: 12 amino acids. The germline V gene has CDR1 LGHDT and CDR2 YNNKEL (reference sequence). This clone was observed a handful of times. Its antigen is as yet unknown. This table comes from immunoSEQ multiplex PCR, and its TCRdb copy is limited to in-frame clones, with some not included. Of about 78,000 clones in the sample, roughly 86% were seen once. The receptor was derived from an adult in good health. This specimen consisted of peripheral blood, obtained on day 0 of MenACWY control vaccination. This chain links TRBV3-1 (or the pseudogene TRBV3-2) with TRBJ2-1; D possibly corresponds to TRBD2 (6 bases). CDR3 DNA: TGTGCCACGGGGGAGAACTACAATGAGCAGTTCTTC. Encoded protein: CATGENYNEQFF.